This TCR beta chain came from a study of blood T cell repertoires in COVID-19. Background on the study: The United States, Italy and Spain provided the acute and convalescent COVID-19 samples. PBMCs, B-cell-depleted T cells, or T cells were the source of the cDNA or gDNA that made up the material.

Study processing details: Reference gene primer amplification gave nucleated cell count estimates. The repertoire was sequenced with immunoSEQ multiplex PCR; TCRdb's copy has only in-frame clones and lacks some. That table furnishes V, J and clone size, whereas the DNA furnished D and trimming. Here the sample spans approximately 380,000 clones, 85% being singletons. The V gene's germline CDR1 is LGHDT and CDR2 YNNKEL (reference sequence). Trimming removed 1 base at V and 0 bases at J, with 4 bases between. The CDR3 has 13 residues. The chain has TRBV3-1 (or the pseudogene TRBV3-2) and TRBJ2-7, with no clear D. The receptor was derived from a woman aged 18-35 years with acute or convalescent COVID-19. The sequencing sample was made of peripheral blood. CDR3 residues: CASSQVYSYEQYF. For the CDR3, the DNA is TGTGCCAGCAGCCAAGTCTACTCCTACGAGCAGTACTTC.